This T cell receptor beta chain appears in the sequencing data of a study of shared clonotypes between healthy human individuals. Measured with immunoSEQ multiplex PCR; TCRdb has only the in-frame clones, and not every one. The table has millions of clones, 93% seen once. Per the germline V gene, CDR1 is SQVTM and CDR2 is ANQGSEA. V was pared by 6 bases and J by 3 bases, with 20 bases between. The CDR3 has 15 amino acids. In this sample, this clone turned up once. The V call is TRBV29-1, the J call TRBJ1-1; possibly TRBD1 for D (5 bases). The receptor comes from a man between 18 and 35 years old in good health. Some clones in this sample may be carry-over from other donors' samples. Sequenced input: naive CD4+ T cells from PBMCs. Described subset: CD45RA+ positively selected. The CDR3 DNA sequence: TGCAGCGTCTGCGGCAGGGTCAACCCACACACTGAAGCTTTCTTT. Residues: CSVCGRVNPHTEAFF. The full variable domain, its missing parts supplied by reference TRBV29-1 and TRBJ1-1, is SAVISQKPSRDICQRGTSLTIQCQVDSQVTMMFWYRQQPGQSLTLIATANQGSEATYESGFVIDKFPISRPNLTFSTLTVSNMSPEDSSIYLCSVCGRVNPHTEAFFGQGTRLTVV.